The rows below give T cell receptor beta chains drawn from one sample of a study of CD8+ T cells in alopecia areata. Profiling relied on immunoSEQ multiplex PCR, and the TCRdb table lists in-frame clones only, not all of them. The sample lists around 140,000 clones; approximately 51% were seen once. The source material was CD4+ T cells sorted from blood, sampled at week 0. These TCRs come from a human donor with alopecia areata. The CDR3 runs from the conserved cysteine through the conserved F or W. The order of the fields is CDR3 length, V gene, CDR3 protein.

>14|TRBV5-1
CASSSLTGGDTQYF
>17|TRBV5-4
CASTPGQGLAVPGTQYF
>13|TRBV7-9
CASSRQMNTEAFF
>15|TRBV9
CASSVGQDSLNEQFF
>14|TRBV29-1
CSVEGQLAKNIQYF
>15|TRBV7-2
CASSPGGGREETQYF
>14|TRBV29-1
CSVVFRLETQKQYF
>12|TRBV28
CASRPPGGEQYF
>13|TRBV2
CASRIDGTGELFF
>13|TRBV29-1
CSVAGTASYEQYF
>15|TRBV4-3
CASRQREGRTGELFF
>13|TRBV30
CAWSVSENYGYTF
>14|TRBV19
CASSILDGEYGYTF
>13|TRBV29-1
CSVIAGSFETQYF
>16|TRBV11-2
CASSFTGQGSGNTIYF
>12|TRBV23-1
CASSQGEGEQYF
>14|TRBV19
CASSREGGNNEQFF
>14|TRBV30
CAWSILTNTGELFF
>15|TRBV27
CASSPRATEVYGYTF
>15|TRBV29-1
CSVVRGVQGAGEQYF
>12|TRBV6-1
CASTSTAHEQYF
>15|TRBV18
CASSQGLAGQETQYF
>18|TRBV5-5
CASSSRGTAGGSNQPQHF
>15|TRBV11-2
CASLAGGDVRLEQYF
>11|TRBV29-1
CSVFYTGELFF
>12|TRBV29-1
CSVLRGRDGYTF
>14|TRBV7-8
CASSPRGGLNVLTF
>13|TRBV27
CASSFRDAYTQYF
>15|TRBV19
CASSPWTGNTGELFF
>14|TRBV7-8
CASSGTDLNQPQHF
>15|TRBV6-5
CASSLHRQSYNEQFF
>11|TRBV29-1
CSVRRDYEQYF
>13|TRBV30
CAGSQTPNTEAFF
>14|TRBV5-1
CASSRSGSQETQYF
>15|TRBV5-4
CASSLRREQGGGYTF
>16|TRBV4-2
CASSQEWTSGRWEQYF
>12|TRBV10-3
CAIGFADNEQFF
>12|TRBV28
CASRWGGTEAFF
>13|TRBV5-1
CASSRSGSDTQYF
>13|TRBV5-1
CASSLDFTGELFF
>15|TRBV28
CASRTPGTGNYEQYF
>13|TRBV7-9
CASSYSSGETQYF
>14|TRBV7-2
CASIGDWATGELFF
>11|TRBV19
CASSAEDTQYF
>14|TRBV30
CAWAAGGARNEQFF
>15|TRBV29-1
CSVPGQNSGANVLTF
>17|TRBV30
CAWTRWNRDSSTDTQYF
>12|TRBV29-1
CSAREAPGTQYF
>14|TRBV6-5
CASSTRSSDTEAFF
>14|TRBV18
CASSTGGGGETQYF
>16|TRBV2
CASISLAGLLTGELFF
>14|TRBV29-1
CSVADGGPNYGYTF
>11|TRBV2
CASSNLVEQYF